The clone carrying this T cell receptor (beta chain) was counted between two and nine times. Its matching antigen is unknown. This sample was taken from a study of T cells after yellow fever vaccination. Overall study findings and caveats: Weaker in magnitude, the secondary response showed a faster peak on day 5 versus 15. Some clonotypes, a small share, were shared between CD4 and CD8 compartments. Contamination by abundant bulk-population clonotypes could be present in FACS-sorted repertoires.

One entry per CDR3 protein, called by TCRdb with MiXCR from the 5' RACE reads. The sample has about 630,000 distinct CDR3 sequences; roughly an eighth are singletons. Germline lookup yields CDR1 LGHNA and CDR2 YNFKEQ. This CDR3 region has 13 residues. The V and J ends lost 4 bases and 7 bases respectively, with 11 bases between them. This clonotype was sampled from a man aged 25 to 40 who received the YFV17D yellow fever vaccine. The source was PBMCs, collected on the day of the yellow fever booster vaccination. This sequence joins TRBV4-2 and TRBJ2-1; TRBD2 is a possible D gene (6 bases). The CDR3 coding sequence is TGTGCCAGCAGCCCACAGGAGGGTAATGAGCAGTTCTTC. This codes for CASSPQEGNEQFF.